This TCR beta chain was recorded in a study of blood T cell repertoires in COVID-19. Study at large: Specimens from acute and convalescent COVID-19 originated in the United States, Italy and Spain. From T cells, B-cell-depleted T cells, or PBMCs came the material, which was cDNA or gDNA.

In the original workflow: The assay estimated nucleated cells by amplifying reference gene primers. Method: immunoSEQ multiplex PCR; TCRdb's copy keeps in-frame clones and lacks some. V and J calls and clone size follow that table, whereas D and trimming were derived from the DNA. The sample contains over 150,000 clones, about 90% of which appear only once. Looked up from germline, CDR1 is LNHDA and CDR2 is SQIVND (reference sequence). Unmatched junction bases numbered 4, after V lost 4 bases and J lost 0 bases. This CDR3 region has 16 residues. This receptor was obtained from a man in his 70s with active or convalescent COVID-19. Sequenced sample: peripheral blood. This sequence joins TRBV19 and TRBJ2-3, with 10 nucleotides matching TRBD2. CDR3 sequence reads: CASSRSSGGSTDTQYF. CDR3 bases: TGTGCCAGTAGTAGGTCTAGCGGGGGAAGCACAGATACGCAGTATTTT.